This T cell receptor beta chain was captured in a study of chemoradiotherapy in HPV16-positive cancers. Germline lookup yields CDR1 SGHTA and CDR2 FQGNSA. The CDR3 loop spans 13 amino acids. The ends were cut back, 5 bases at V and 7 bases at J, with 11 bases in the middle. Notes on this clone: Its target is not known.

General observations from the study: Candidate HPV-specific clones and E7-related TCR motifs grew in tumor during treatment.

Using immunoSEQ multiplex PCR, the repertoire was profiled, and TCRdb retains in-frame clones only, with some absent. The data contain tens of thousands of clones, 90% of them seen just once; the ten biggest clones take up more than 3%. The chain has TRBV7-2 and TRBJ2-2; D ambiguous. The receptor comes from a human donor with HPV-associated anogenital cancer. The specimen was blood, collected from a patient who underwent chemoradiotherapy. The CDR3 reads CASSPARHGELFF. The CDR3 DNA sequence: TGTGCCAGCAGCCCTGCGCGGCACGGGGAGCTGTTTTTT.